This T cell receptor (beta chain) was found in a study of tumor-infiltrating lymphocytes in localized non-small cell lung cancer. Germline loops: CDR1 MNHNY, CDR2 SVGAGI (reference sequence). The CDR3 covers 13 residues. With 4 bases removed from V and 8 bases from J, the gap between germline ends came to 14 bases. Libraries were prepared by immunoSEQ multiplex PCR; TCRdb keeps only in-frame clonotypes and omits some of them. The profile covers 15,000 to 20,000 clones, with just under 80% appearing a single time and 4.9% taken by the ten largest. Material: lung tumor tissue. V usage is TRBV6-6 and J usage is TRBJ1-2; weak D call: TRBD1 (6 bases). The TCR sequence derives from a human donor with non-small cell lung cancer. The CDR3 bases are TGTGCCAGCAGTTCCGCCACAGGGACCGGCTACACCTTC. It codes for CASSSATGTGYTF.